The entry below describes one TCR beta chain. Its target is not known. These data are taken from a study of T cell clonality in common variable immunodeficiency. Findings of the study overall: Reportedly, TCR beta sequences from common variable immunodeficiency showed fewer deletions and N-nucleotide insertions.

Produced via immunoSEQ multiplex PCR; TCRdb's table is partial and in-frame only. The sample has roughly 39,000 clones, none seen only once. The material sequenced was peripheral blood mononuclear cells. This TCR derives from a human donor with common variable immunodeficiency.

The CDR3: CASRTLSGGAQETQYF. CDR3 DNA (partial): TGCGCCAGCAGGACTTTAAGCGGGGGGGCCCAAGAGACC. The V and J genes are TRBV5-1 and TRBJ2-5; 10 bases map to TRBD2. Read data end 3 residues before the CDR3 end; the end is taken from the germline J gene. V was clipped by 5 bases and J by 1 base; unmatched bases: 8. The CDR3 runs 16 residues. CDR1 is SGHRS and CDR2 is YFSETQ in the germline V gene. Full variable domain (rest looked up from reference TRBV5-1 and TRBJ2-5): KAGVTQTPRYLIKTRGQQVTLSCSPISGHRSVSWYQQTPGQGLQFLFEYFSETQRNKGNFPGRFSGRQFSNSRSEMNVSTLELGDSALYLCASRTLSGGAQETQYFGPGTRLLVL.